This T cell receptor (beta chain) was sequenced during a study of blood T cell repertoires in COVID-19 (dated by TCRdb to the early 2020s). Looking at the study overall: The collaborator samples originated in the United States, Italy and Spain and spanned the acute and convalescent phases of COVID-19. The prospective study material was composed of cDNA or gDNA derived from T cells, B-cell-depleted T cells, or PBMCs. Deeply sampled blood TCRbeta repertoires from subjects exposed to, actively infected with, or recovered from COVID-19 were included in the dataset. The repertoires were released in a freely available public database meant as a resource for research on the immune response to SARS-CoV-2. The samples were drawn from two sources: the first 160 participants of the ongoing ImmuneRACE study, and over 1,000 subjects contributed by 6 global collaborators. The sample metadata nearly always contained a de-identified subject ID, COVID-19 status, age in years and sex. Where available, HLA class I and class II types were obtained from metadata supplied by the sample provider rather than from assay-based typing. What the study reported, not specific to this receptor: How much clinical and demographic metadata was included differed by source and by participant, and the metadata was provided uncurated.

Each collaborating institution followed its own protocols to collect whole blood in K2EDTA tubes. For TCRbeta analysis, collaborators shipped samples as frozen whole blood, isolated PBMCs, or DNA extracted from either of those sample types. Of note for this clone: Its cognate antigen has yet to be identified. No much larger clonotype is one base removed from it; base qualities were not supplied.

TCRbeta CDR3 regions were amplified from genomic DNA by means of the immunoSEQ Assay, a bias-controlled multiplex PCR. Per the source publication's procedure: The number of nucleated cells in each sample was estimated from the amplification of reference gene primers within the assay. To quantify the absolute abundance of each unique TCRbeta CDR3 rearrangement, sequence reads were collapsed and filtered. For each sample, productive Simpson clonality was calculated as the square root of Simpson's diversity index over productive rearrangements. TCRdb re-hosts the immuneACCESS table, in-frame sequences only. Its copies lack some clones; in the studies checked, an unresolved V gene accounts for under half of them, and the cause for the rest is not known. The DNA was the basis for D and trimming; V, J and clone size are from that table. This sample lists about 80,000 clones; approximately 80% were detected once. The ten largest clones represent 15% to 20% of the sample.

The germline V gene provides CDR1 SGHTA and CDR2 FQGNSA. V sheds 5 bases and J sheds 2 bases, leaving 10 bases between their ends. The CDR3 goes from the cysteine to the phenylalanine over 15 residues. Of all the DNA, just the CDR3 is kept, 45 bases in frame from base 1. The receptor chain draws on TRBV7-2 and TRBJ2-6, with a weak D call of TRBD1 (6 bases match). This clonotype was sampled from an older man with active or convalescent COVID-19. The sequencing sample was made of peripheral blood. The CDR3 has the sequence CASSPQGAGANVLTF. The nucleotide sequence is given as TGTGCCAGCAGCCCACAGGGTGCTGGGGCCAACGTCCTGACTTTC.